A selection of T cell receptor beta chains follows, all from one sample in a study of cytomegalovirus exposure and HLA in healthy donors. Clones were sequenced by immunoSEQ multiplex PCR, and TCRdb holds only the in-frame ones, with some missing. The sample consists of about 190,000 clones, roughly 87% of them appearing once. Sequenced sample: PBMCs. All receptors come from a boy between 2 and 10 years old in good health and CMV-seronegative. Each CDR3 is given with its conserved first and last residue. Each record gives: J gene, V gene, D gene, clone size, CDR3 DNA, CDR3 protein. The D gene is left open where the match is weak. Rows give clone size only sometimes, using once, few, many, or a class for an expanded clone.

j_call: TRBJ2-1
v_call: TRBV9
d_call: TRBD2
clone_size: NA
cdr3_nt: TGTGCCAGCAGCGTAGGACTAGCGGGAGGTAATGAGCAGTTCTTC
cdr3_aa: CASSVGLAGGNEQFF

j_call: TRBJ1-5
v_call: TRBV6-1
d_call: NA
clone_size: NA
cdr3_nt: TGTGCCAGCAGTGAGACCCAGGGGCCATCCAATCAGCCCCAGCATTTT
cdr3_aa: CASSETQGPSNQPQHF

j_call: TRBJ1-5
v_call: TRBV14
d_call: NA
clone_size: NA
cdr3_nt: TGTGCCAGCAGCCAAGGGGGCCAGGGGAATCAGCCCCAGCATTTT
cdr3_aa: CASSQGGQGNQPQHF

j_call: TRBJ1-5
v_call: TRBV6-1
d_call: NA
clone_size: NA
cdr3_nt: TGTGCCAGCAGCCCCGACGGAGTCTATCAGCCCCAGCATTTT
cdr3_aa: CASSPDGVYQPQHF

j_call: TRBJ2-5
v_call: TRBV14
d_call: TRBD2
clone_size: once
cdr3_nt: TGTGCCAGCAGCCGAGAGACAGGCCGGGGGGGGACCCAGTACTTC
cdr3_aa: CASSRETGRGGTQYF

j_call: TRBJ2-2
v_call: TRBV28
d_call: NA
clone_size: NA
cdr3_nt: TGTGCCAGCAGTCCCCGACAGGTGTTGACCGGGGAGCTGTTTTTT
cdr3_aa: CASSPRQVLTGELFF

j_call: TRBJ2-5
v_call: TRBV7-9
d_call: TRBD2
clone_size: NA
cdr3_nt: TGTGCCAGCAGCCCTCCAAGGGGAGGGCGAGAGACCCAGTACTTC
cdr3_aa: CASSPPRGGRETQYF

j_call: TRBJ1-3
v_call: TRBV5-4
d_call: TRBD1
clone_size: NA
cdr3_nt: TGTGCCAGCAGCTTGGGACAGGGGGCGCGAGGAAACACCATATATTTT
cdr3_aa: CASSLGQGARGNTIYF

j_call: TRBJ2-7
v_call: TRBV9
d_call: TRBD1
clone_size: NA
cdr3_nt: TGTGCCAGCAGCGTGAGGGACAGCTTTTACGAGCAGTACTTC
cdr3_aa: CASSVRDSFYEQYF

j_call: TRBJ1-5
v_call: TRBV4-1
d_call: NA
clone_size: NA
cdr3_nt: TGCGCCAGCAGCCAGGTTACAGGGACGTCGTTTCAGCCCCAGCATTTT
cdr3_aa: CASSQVTGTSFQPQHF

j_call: TRBJ1-5
v_call: TRBV19
d_call: NA
clone_size: NA
cdr3_nt: TGTGCCAGTAACCCCGAGGCCGTGCGCAATCAGCCCCAGCATTTT
cdr3_aa: CASNPEAVRNQPQHF

j_call: TRBJ2-7
v_call: TRBV5-7
d_call: TRBD1
clone_size: NA
cdr3_nt: TGTGCCAGCAGCTACTATAACAGGGGGCGAGGGGACGAGCAGTACTTC
cdr3_aa: CASSYYNRGRGDEQYF

j_call: TRBJ1-1
v_call: TRBV7-9
d_call: NA
clone_size: few
cdr3_nt: TGTGCCAGCAGCATACCGGGACAGAACACTGAAGCTTTCTTT
cdr3_aa: CASSIPGQNTEAFF

j_call: TRBJ2-7
v_call: TRBV29-1
d_call: NA
clone_size: NA
cdr3_nt: TGCAGCGTTTCTCTCGGCGACATACAGTACTTC
cdr3_aa: CSVSLGDIQYF

j_call: TRBJ1-3
v_call: TRBV10-2
d_call: NA
clone_size: NA
cdr3_nt: TGCGCCAGCAGTGAACAGAGCTCTGGAAACACCATATATTTT
cdr3_aa: CASSEQSSGNTIYF

j_call: TRBJ1-3
v_call: TRBV29-1
d_call: NA
clone_size: NA
cdr3_nt: TGCAGCGTGTCACAGGACTACTCTGGAAACACCATATATTTT
cdr3_aa: CSVSQDYSGNTIYF

j_call: TRBJ2-1
v_call: TRBV28
d_call: TRBD2
clone_size: NA
cdr3_nt: TGTGCCAGCAGTTCGAGCGGGGGGGTGTATGAGCAGTTCTTC
cdr3_aa: CASSSSGGVYEQFF

j_call: TRBJ2-7
v_call: TRBV9
d_call: NA
clone_size: NA
cdr3_nt: TGTGCCAGCAGCGTTGGCCCTTCCTACGAGCAGTACTTC
cdr3_aa: CASSVGPSYEQYF

j_call: TRBJ2-7
v_call: TRBV7-6
d_call: TRBD1
clone_size: NA
cdr3_nt: TGTGCCAGCAGCTTACCCCCTGGGACAGGGGAACAAACGTCCTACGAGCAGTACTTC
cdr3_aa: CASSLPPGTGEQTSYEQYF

j_call: TRBJ1-1
v_call: TRBV30
d_call: NA
clone_size: NA
cdr3_nt: TGTGCCTGGAGTTTGGTACCAGCGGAGGCTTTCTTT
cdr3_aa: CAWSLVPAEAFF

j_call: TRBJ2-7
v_call: TRBV28
d_call: NA
clone_size: NA
cdr3_nt: TGTGCCAGCACCCCCAGCGACCTGTACGAGCAGTACTTC
cdr3_aa: CASTPSDLYEQYF

j_call: TRBJ2-1
v_call: TRBV27
d_call: TRBD2
clone_size: NA
cdr3_nt: TGTGCCAGCAGTGGATGGGGCCTAGCGGGAGGGAATGAGCAGTTCTTC
cdr3_aa: CASSGWGLAGGNEQFF

j_call: TRBJ2-2
v_call: TRBV19
d_call: NA
clone_size: NA
cdr3_nt: TGTGCCAGTAGTTACAGGGACCTCGGGGAGCTGTTTTTT
cdr3_aa: CASSYRDLGELFF

j_call: TRBJ2-3
v_call: TRBV18
d_call: NA
clone_size: few
cdr3_nt: TGTGCCAGCTCACCGGACTCTGATACGCAGTATTTT
cdr3_aa: CASSPDSDTQYF

j_call: TRBJ1-5
v_call: TRBV28
d_call: NA
clone_size: once
cdr3_nt: TGTGCCAGTGGCAGGGATGGTCTTCAGCCCCAGCATTTT
cdr3_aa: CASGRDGLQPQHF

j_call: TRBJ2-1
v_call: TRBV14
d_call: NA
clone_size: NA
cdr3_nt: TGTGCCAGCAGCGCGGAACTTTCCGGCCTAGTCTTC
cdr3_aa: CASSAELSGLVF

j_call: TRBJ1-6
v_call: TRBV19
d_call: NA
clone_size: once
cdr3_nt: TGTGCAAGTAGTAGGACACAGTATAATTCACCCCTCCACTTT
cdr3_aa: CASSRTQYNSPLHF

j_call: TRBJ2-1
v_call: TRBV9
d_call: TRBD1
clone_size: few
cdr3_nt: TGTGCCAGCAGCGTAGCGGGACAGGGTTTCAATGAGCAGTTCTTC
cdr3_aa: CASSVAGQGFNEQFF

j_call: TRBJ1-1
v_call: TRBV13
d_call: NA
clone_size: NA
cdr3_nt: TGTGCCAGCAGTTCCACGGTGACACGGCGAGCTTTCTTT
cdr3_aa: CASSSTVTRRAFF

j_call: TRBJ2-5
v_call: TRBV6-1
d_call: TRBD2
clone_size: NA
cdr3_nt: TGTGCCAGCAGTGGAGGACTAGCGGAAGAGACCCAGTACTTC
cdr3_aa: CASSGGLAEETQYF

j_call: TRBJ2-2
v_call: TRBV5-4
d_call: NA
clone_size: NA
cdr3_nt: TGTGCCAGCAGTCCGGCCGGGGGCGGGGAGCTGTTTTTT
cdr3_aa: CASSPAGGGELFF